The 19 T cell receptor beta chains below come from one sample, sequenced in a study of blood T cell repertoires in COVID-19. The method was immunoSEQ multiplex PCR; TCRdb's version includes in-frame clones alone and lacks a portion of them. This table has approximately 150,000 clones, about 85% appearing once. Sequencing was carried out using peripheral blood. Receptors originate from a woman in her 50s with COVID-19, enrolled during active disease.

This sequence joins TRBV7-3 and TRBJ2-3; 13 bases fit TRBD2. Germline CDR1 reads SGHTA; CDR2 reads FQGTGA. This CDR3 spans 17 amino acids. Trimming took 5 bases from V and 6 from J; bases not matched to a gene: 11. The CDR3 DNA sequence: TGTGCCAGCAGCCCGCGGGGACTAGCGGGGACTTGGGATACGCAGTATTTT. Amino acid sequence: CASSPRGLAGTWDTQYF. Supplemented by reference TRBV7-3 and TRBJ2-3, the full variable domain reads GAGVSQTPSNKVTEKGKYVELRCDPISGHTALYWYRQSLGQGPEFLIYFQGTGAADDSGLPNDRFFAVRPEGSVSTLKIQRTERGDSAVYLCASSPRGLAGTWDTQYFGPGTRLTVL.

This clone was counted a few times. The J gene is TRBJ2-5, the V gene TRBV4-3; TRBD2 matches 7 bases. The V segment lost 3 bases and the J segment 2 bases; nucleotides outside the gene matches: 18. Germline V gene data show CDR1 as LGHNA and CDR2 as YSLEER. The CDR3 extends over 19 amino acids. CDR3 coding DNA: TGCGCCAGCAGCCATCACTATCGGTCGACTAGCCCCAAACAAGAGACCCAGTACTTC. Amino acid sequence: CASSHHYRSTSPKQETQYF.

V gene TRBV4-3 combines with J gene TRBJ1-4, with D possibly TRBD1 on 6 matching bases. Trimming stripped 0 bases from V and 5 bases from J, with 10 bases between. In germline, CDR1 is LGHNA, CDR2 YSLEER. CDR3 length: 15 amino acids. This chain's CDR3 is CASSQDGRGNEKLFF. The DNA for the CDR3 is TGCGCCAGCAGCCAAGATGGCAGGGGCAATGAAAAACTGTTTTTT.

The chain couples TRBV7-2 to TRBJ2-2; D not certain. Trimming took off 5 bases at V and 5 bases at J, with 15 bases between the two ends. The V gene's germline CDR1 is SGHTA and CDR2 FQGNSA. This CDR3 is 15 amino acids long. CDR3 sequence (DNA): TGTGCCAGCAGCACGTCGGGTTCCGGGACCGGGGAGCTGTTTTTT. This gives the protein CASSTSGSGTGELFF.

V gene TRBV4-1 combines with J gene TRBJ2-4; 10 bases agree with TRBD1. Trimming cost V 1 base and J 0 bases; bases outside gene matches: 6. Germline loops: CDR1 MGHRA, CDR2 YSYEKL. CDR3 length equals 18 residues. As DNA, the CDR3 is TGCGCCAGCAGCCAAGGGGGACAGGGGCTACTAGCCAAAAACATTCAGTACTTC. Translating it yields CASSQGGQGLLAKNIQYF.

The V call is TRBV24-1, the J call TRBJ2-3; D not resolved. Germline assignment: CDR1 KGHDR and CDR2 SFDVKD. The CDR3 contains 13 residues. V lost 4 bases, J lost 3 bases, and 7 bases lay in between. Here the CDR3 DNA reads TGTGCCACCAGTGAGGGCAGTACAGATACGCAGTATTTT. Translated, it gives CATSEGSTDTQYF.

The chain employs TRBV9 and TRBJ1-3; a possible D gene is TRBD1 (5 bases). The CDR3 totals 14 residues. CDR1 and CDR2 from the germline V gene are SGDLS and YYNGEE. The V end lost 0 bases, the J end lost 2 bases, and 6 bases lay between the germline ends. CDR3 in DNA: TGTGCCAGCAGCGTAGCAGGGCCTGGAAACACCATATATTTT. This encodes CASSVAGPGNTIYF.

This clone has just a few counts. The genes are TRBV3-1 (or the pseudogene TRBV3-2) and TRBJ1-2; 8 nucleotides match TRBD1. The germline gives CDR1 LGHDT, CDR2 YNNKEL (reference sequence). This CDR3 spans 13 amino acids. V gave up 5 bases and J gave up 5 bases; unmatched junction bases: 4. Here the CDR3 reads CASSDRTGYGYTF. CDR3 sequence (DNA): TGTGCCAGCAGCGATCGGACAGGGTATGGCTACACCTTC.

V usage is TRBV28 and J usage is TRBJ1-1, with 8 bases fitting TRBD1. Losses at the gene ends were 6 bases for V and 3 bases for J; bases not matched to a gene: 6. From germline, CDR1 is MDHEN and CDR2 SYDVKM. This CDR3 has 14 residues. CDR3 amino acids: CASRTGQGYTEAFF. In nucleotides, the CDR3 is TGTGCCAGCAGAACCGGACAGGGCTACACTGAAGCTTTCTTT.

In this sample, this clone turned up a few times. The CDR3 here is CASRSGRGFNGHNEQFF. The DNA of the CDR3 is TGTGCCAGTCGTAGTGGGAGGGGCTTTAACGGTCACAATGAGCAGTTCTTC. The V gene is TRBV19, the J gene TRBJ2-1, with 7 positions matching TRBD2. CDR3 length: 17 residues. J gave up 5 bases and V 8 bases, and 18 bases lay outside the gene matches. Germline CDR1 reads LNHDA; CDR2 reads SQIVND (reference sequence).

J is TRBJ1-4 and V is TRBV19; no firm D call. Germline V gene data show CDR1 as LNHDA and CDR2 as SQIVND (reference sequence). The CDR3 totals 14 residues. The V gene lost 3 bases and the J gene lost 7 bases, with 12 bases spanning the gap. CDR3 region: CASSIPGSSEKLFF. The CDR3 region has the DNA TGTGCCAGTAGTATTCCGGGGTCATCTGAAAAACTGTTTTTT.

This clone showed up just a few times. V is TRBV7-9 and J is TRBJ2-2; D might be TRBD1 (6 bases). Trimming took 3 bases from V and 4 from J, leaving 9 bases between them. The length of the CDR3 is 14 residues. Looked up from germline, CDR1 is SEHNR and CDR2 is FQNEAQ (reference sequence). The CDR3 reads CASSFSGATGELFF. In DNA, the CDR3 is TGTGCCAGCAGCTTCTCAGGGGCCACCGGGGAGCTGTTTTTT.

This clone was detected only a few times. This rearrangement joins TRBV3-1 (or the pseudogene TRBV3-2) to TRBJ1-3; D is undetermined. The germline gives CDR1 LGHDT, CDR2 YNNKEL (reference sequence). V was shortened by 11 bases and J by 0 bases, with 11 bases between the two germline ends. The CDR3 totals 13 residues. The CDR3 here is CAVGDSSGNTIYF. For the CDR3, the DNA is TGTGCCGTCGGGGATAGCTCTGGAAACACCATATATTTT.

The genes are TRBV3-1 (or the pseudogene TRBV3-2) and TRBJ1-5; 7 bases map to TRBD1. This CDR3 contains 14 residues. Trimming at V came to 1 base and at J to 6 bases, leaving 3 bases not matched to a gene. CDR1 LGHDT and CDR2 YNNKEL come from the germline V gene (reference sequence). Here the CDR3 reads CASSQGGGGQPQHF. CDR3 bases: TGTGCCAGCAGCCAAGGAGGGGGCGGTCAGCCCCAGCATTTT.

The chain carries TRBV28 and TRBJ1-2; 7 bases are a match to TRBD1. Germline V gene lookup returns CDR1 MDHEN and CDR2 SYDVKM. CDR3 length: 12 amino acids. The V segment lost 5 bases and the J segment 9 bases; nucleotides outside the gene matches: 6. DNA for the CDR3: TGTGCCAGCAGTGCATCAGGGGGACGCTACACCTTC. Its protein is CASSASGGRYTF.

The chain joins TRBV12-5 to TRBJ1-4, with a weak D call TRBD1 (5 bases). Germline CDR1 reads LGHNT; CDR2 reads FRNRAP. The CDR3 runs 14 residues. The ends were cut back, 6 bases at V and 7 bases at J, with 15 bases in the middle. The DNA for the CDR3 is TGTGCTAGTGGGACGGACCTAAGGGGTGAAAAACTGTTTTTT. Its protein product is CASGTDLRGEKLFF. The full variable domain, in which reference TRBV12-5 and TRBJ1-4 provide the parts outside the CDR3, is DARVTQTPRHKVTEMGQEVTMRCQPILGHNTVFWYRQTMMQGLELLAYFRNRAPLDDSGMPKDRFSAEMPDATLATLKIQPSEPRDSAVYFCASGTDLRGEKLFFGSGTQLSVL.

The CDR3 protein is CASTLNSPLHF. The CDR3 DNA follows: TGTGCCAGCACCCTTAATTCACCCCTCCACTTT. The rearrangement uses TRBV7-2 and TRBJ1-6; D remains ambiguous. Germline V gene lookup returns CDR1 SGHTA and CDR2 FQGNSA. Trimming removed 7 bases from V and 6 bases from J, with 4 bases in between. The CDR3 is made up of 11 amino acids.

This sequence joins TRBV30 and TRBJ2-2; D is uncertain. Germline lookup yields CDR1 GTSNPN and CDR2 SVGIG (reference sequence). V was trimmed by 0 bases and J by 4 bases, leaving 6 bases between them. This CDR3 is built from 13 residues. CDR3 DNA sequence: TGTGCCTGGAGTGTAATTAGCACCGGGGAGCTGTTTTTT. It codes for CAWSVISTGELFF. Together with reference TRBV30 and TRBJ2-2, the CDR3 gives the full variable domain: SQTIHQWPATLVQPVGSPLSLECTVEGTSNPNLYWYRQAAGRGLQLLFYSVGIGQISSEVPQNLSASRPQDRQFILSSKKLLLSDSGFYLCAWSVISTGELFFGEGSRLTVL.

The chain is built from TRBV3-1 (or the pseudogene TRBV3-2) and TRBJ2-4, with TRBD2 matching 7 bases. V trimming: 1 base; J trimming: 0 bases; junction bases outside the gene matches: 6. Per germline, CDR1 LGHDT and CDR2 YNNKEL (reference sequence). The CDR3 extends over 17 amino acids. Here the CDR3 DNA reads TGTGCCAGCAGCCAAGTCGGGGGGACGATAGCCAAAAACATTCAGTACTTC. Translating it yields CASSQVGGTIAKNIQYF.